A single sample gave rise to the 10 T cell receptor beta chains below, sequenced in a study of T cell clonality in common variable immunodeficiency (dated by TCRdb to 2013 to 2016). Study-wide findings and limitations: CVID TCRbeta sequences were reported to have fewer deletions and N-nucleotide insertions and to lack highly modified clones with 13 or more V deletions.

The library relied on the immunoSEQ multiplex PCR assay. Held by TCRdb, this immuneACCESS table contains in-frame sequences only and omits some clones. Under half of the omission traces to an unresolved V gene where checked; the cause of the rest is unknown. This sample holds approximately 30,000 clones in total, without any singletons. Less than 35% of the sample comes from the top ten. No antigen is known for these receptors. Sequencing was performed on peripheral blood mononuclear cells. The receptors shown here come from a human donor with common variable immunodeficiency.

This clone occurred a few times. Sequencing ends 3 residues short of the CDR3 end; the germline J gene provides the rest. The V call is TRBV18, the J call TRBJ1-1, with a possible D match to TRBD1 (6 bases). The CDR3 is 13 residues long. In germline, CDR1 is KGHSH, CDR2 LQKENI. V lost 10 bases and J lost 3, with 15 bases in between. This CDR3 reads CATLQGLDTEAFF. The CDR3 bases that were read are TGTGCCACCTTACAGGGATTGGACACTGAA.

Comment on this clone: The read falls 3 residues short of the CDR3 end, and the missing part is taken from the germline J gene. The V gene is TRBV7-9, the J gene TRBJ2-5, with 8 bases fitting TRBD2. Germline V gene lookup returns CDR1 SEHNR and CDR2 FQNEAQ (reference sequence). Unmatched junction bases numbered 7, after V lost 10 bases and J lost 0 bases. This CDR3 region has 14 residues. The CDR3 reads CATPGGVYQETQYF. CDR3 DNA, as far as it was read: TGTGCCACGCCGGGAGGGGTTTACCAAGAGACC.

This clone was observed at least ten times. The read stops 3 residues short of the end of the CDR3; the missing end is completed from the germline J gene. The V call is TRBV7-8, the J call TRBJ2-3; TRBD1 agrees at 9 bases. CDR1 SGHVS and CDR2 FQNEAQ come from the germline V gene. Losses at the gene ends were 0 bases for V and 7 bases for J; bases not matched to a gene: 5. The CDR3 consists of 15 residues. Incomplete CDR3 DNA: TGTGCCAGCAGCTTAGCAAGGGACAGGGAGCATACG. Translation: CASSLARDREHT. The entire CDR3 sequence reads CASSLARDREHTQYF.

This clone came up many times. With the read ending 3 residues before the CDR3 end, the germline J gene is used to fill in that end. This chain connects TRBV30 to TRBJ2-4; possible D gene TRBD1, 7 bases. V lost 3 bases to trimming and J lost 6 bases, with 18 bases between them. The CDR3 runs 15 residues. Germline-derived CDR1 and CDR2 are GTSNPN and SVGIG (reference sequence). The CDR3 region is CAWRTSGQGGNIQYF. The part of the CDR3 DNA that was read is TGTGCCTGGAGAACCAGTGGGCAGGGGGGAAACATT.

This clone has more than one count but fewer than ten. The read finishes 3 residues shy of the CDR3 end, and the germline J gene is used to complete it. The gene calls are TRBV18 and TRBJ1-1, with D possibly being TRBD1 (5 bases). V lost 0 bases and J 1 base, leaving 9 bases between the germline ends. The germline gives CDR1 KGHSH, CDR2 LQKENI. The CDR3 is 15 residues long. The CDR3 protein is CASSPPGGPNTEAFF. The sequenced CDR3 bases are TGTGCCAGCTCACCACCGGGGGGTCCGAACACTGAA.

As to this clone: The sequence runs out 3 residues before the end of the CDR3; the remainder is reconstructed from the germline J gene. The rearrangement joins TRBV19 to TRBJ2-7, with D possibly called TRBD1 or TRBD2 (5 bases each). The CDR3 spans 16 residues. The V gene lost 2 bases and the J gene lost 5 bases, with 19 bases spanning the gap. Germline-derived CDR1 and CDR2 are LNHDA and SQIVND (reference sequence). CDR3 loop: CASSISRTLSGNEQYF. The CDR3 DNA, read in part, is TGTGCCAGTAGTATAAGTAGGACACTCTCCGGGAACGAG.

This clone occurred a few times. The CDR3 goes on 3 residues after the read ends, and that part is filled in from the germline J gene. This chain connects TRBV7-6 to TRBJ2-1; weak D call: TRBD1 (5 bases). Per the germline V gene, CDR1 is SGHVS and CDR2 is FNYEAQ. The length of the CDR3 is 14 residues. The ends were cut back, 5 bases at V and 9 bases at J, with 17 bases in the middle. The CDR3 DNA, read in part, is TGTGCCAGCAGCCCGCAATGGGGCCCCAGTGAG. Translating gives CASSPQWGPSE. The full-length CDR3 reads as CASSPQWGPSEQFF.

CDR3 protein: CASTPQPGQAKSGANVLTF. The covered CDR3 bases are TGTGCCAGTACCCCACAACCGGGACAGGCAAAATCTGGGGCCAACGTC. V and J are TRBV19 and TRBJ2-6, with 8 nucleotides matching TRBD1. Read coverage stops 3 residues before the CDR3 terminus; the germline J gene supplies the remainder. V lost 7 bases and J lost 1; bases outside the gene matches: 15. CDR3 length: 19 residues. The germline gives CDR1 LNHDA, CDR2 SQIVND (reference sequence). The full variable domain, rest sourced from reference TRBV19 and TRBJ2-6, is DGGITQSPKYLFRKEGQNVTLSCEQNLNHDAMYWYRQDPGQGLRLIYYSQIVNDFQKGDIAEGYSVSREKKESFPLTVTSAQKNPTAFYLCASTPQPGQAKSGANVLTFGAGSRLTVL.

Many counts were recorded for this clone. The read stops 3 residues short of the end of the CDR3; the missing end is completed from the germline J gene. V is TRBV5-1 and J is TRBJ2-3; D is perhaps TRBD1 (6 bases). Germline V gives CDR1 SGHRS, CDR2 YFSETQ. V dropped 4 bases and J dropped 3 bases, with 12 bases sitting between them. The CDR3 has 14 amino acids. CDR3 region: CASSSTGRTDTQYF. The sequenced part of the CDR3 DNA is TGCGCCAGCAGCAGTACAGGGAGAACAGATACG.

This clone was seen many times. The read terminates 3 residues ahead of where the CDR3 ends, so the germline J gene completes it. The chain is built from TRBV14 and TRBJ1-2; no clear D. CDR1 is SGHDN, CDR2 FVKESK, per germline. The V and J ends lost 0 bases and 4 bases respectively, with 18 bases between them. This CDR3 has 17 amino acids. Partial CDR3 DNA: TGTGCCAGCAGCCAAGATCAGTCCCGGGTCTTCAGCTATGGC. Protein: CASSQDQSRVFSYG. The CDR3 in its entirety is CASSQDQSRVFSYGYTF.